This TCR beta chain stems from a study of CD8+ T cells in alopecia areata. It was cDNA, reverse transcribed from extracted RNA, that served as the sequencing template. This table comes from immunoSEQ multiplex PCR, and its TCRdb copy is limited to in-frame clones, with some not included. The top ten clones hold 20% to 30% of a sample with around 50,000 clones, around 97% of them seen once. This CDR3 is 15 amino acids long. The trim removed 5 bases at V and 3 bases at J, leaving 10 bases unmatched. In germline, CDR1 is SGHVS, CDR2 FQNEAQ. This TCR was sampled from a human donor with alopecia areata. The rearrangement uses TRBV7-8 and TRBJ2-7, with 7 bases that match TRBD2. Source: CD8+ T cells sorted from blood, taken at week 0. For the CDR3, the DNA is TGTGCCAGCAGCAGCGGACTAGGTCTTTACTACGAGCAGTACTTC. This sequence encodes CASSSGLGLYYEQYF.